The 26 T cell receptor beta chains below come from one sample, sequenced in a study of T cell repertoires in cytomegalovirus infection. Their target antigens are unknown. TCRdb re-called the reads with MiXCR, one entry per CDR3 protein. Of about a million distinct CDR3 sequences in the sample, approximately 32% are singletons; the top ten hold 13%. The sample here was cultured CD8+ T cells from PBMCs, taken from culture after CMV antigen stimulation. The receptors were sampled from a human donor in good health (CMV status not recorded). Some clones in this sample may be carry-over from other donors' samples.

V and J are TRBV12-3 or TRBV12-4 and TRBJ1-1, with 7 bases lining up with TRBD1. V lost 7 bases, J lost 4 bases, and 6 bases stayed unmatched. The CDR3 is 13 residues long. The CDR3 bases are TGTGCCAGCATGTCCCCAGGGGGCACTGAAGCTTTCTTT. Translating gives CASMSPGGTEAFF.

The chain recombines TRBV19 with TRBJ2-3; 13 bases are shared with TRBD2. There are 19 residues in the CDR3. Germline loops: CDR1 LNHDA, CDR2 SQIVND (reference sequence). Trimming at V came to 7 bases and at J to 1 base, leaving 14 bases not matched to a gene. Written as DNA, the CDR3 is TGTGCCAGTACCCTTAGAAGACTAGCGGGGGGCGGAGGCACAGATACGCAGTATTTT. Protein: CASTLRRLAGGGGTDTQYF.

V usage is TRBV7-6 and J usage is TRBJ1-4, with 9 positions matching TRBD1. The V gene's germline CDR1 is SGHVS and CDR2 FNYEAQ. V trimming: 1 base; J trimming: 6 bases; junction bases outside the gene matches: 3. This CDR3 is 15 amino acids long. The CDR3 reads CASSLEQGADEKLFF. CDR3 nucleotide sequence: TGTGCCAGCAGCTTAGAACAGGGGGCGGATGAAAAACTGTTTTTT.

The chain carries TRBV29-1 and TRBJ2-3; D is ambiguous. The CDR3 is 15 residues long. The V gene lost 5 bases and the J gene lost 1 base, with 16 bases spanning the gap. Germline V CDR1 and CDR2: SQVTM, ANQGSEA. In nucleotides, the CDR3 is TGCAGCGTTTCTTCGATCCAGGACCGCACAGATACGCAGTATTTT. Its translation is CSVSSIQDRTDTQYF.

The J gene is TRBJ2-6, the V gene TRBV10-3; 13 bases match TRBD2. The germline gives CDR1 ENHRY, CDR2 SYGVKD. CDR3 length: 21 residues. The V segment lost 2 bases and the J segment 0 bases; nucleotides outside the gene matches: 10. The DNA of the CDR3 is TGTGCCATCAGTGAGCCGAGGGCACTAGCGGGGGGGTCCTCTGGGGCCAACGTCCTGACTTTC. This codes for CAISEPRALAGGSSGANVLTF.

The J gene is TRBJ1-1, the V gene TRBV18; the D is unclear. The CDR3 consists of 15 residues. The germline V gene encodes CDR1 KGHSH and CDR2 LQKENI. Trimming removed 3 bases at V and 3 bases at J, with 14 bases between. The CDR3 nucleotides are TGTGCCAGCTCACCTAAGATAAACGGGGACACTGAAGCTTTCTTT. Its protein product is CASSPKINGDTEAFF.

The chain joins TRBV15 to TRBJ1-1; perhaps TRBD1 as D (5 bases). This CDR3 contains 14 residues. The V gene's germline CDR1 is LNHNV and CDR2 YYDKDF (reference sequence). V lost 6 bases and J 1 base, leaving 12 bases between the germline ends. The CDR3 nucleotides are TGTGCCACCAGAAGGATGACAGAGAACACTGAAGCTTTCTTT. It encodes CATRRMTENTEAFF.

This clonotype was counted many times. The chain carries TRBV28 and TRBJ2-2, with 7 nucleotides matching TRBD2. After removal of 6 bases from V and 2 bases from J, the junction contained 6 bases not matched to a gene. Per the germline V gene, CDR1 is MDHEN and CDR2 is SYDVKM. This CDR3 contains 15 residues. CDR3 coding DNA: TGTGCCAGCAGCTCTACTAGCGTTAACACCGGGGAGCTGTTTTTT. This gives the protein CASSSTSVNTGELFF.

The chain recombines TRBV20-1 with TRBJ2-7; D unclear. Trimming took off 3 bases at V and 0 bases at J, with 12 bases between the two ends. Germline CDR1 is DFQATT and CDR2 is SNEGSKA (reference sequence). The CDR3 is made up of 14 amino acids. CDR3: CSASSPESSYEQYF. The CDR3 nucleotides are TGCAGTGCTAGTTCTCCAGAAAGCTCCTACGAGCAGTACTTC.

The genes are TRBV19 and TRBJ1-1; D is unresolved. The CDR3 is 13 amino acids. The V end lost 3 bases, the J end lost 4 bases, and 9 bases lay between the germline ends. CDR1 is LNHDA, CDR2 SQIVND, per germline (reference sequence). CDR3 nucleotide sequence: TGTGCCAGTAGTATTTCCAGAGGCACTGAAGCTTTCTTT. It codes for CASSISRGTEAFF.

Only a few counts were recorded for this clonotype. The rearrangement links TRBV6-5 to TRBJ2-5; the D gene is possibly TRBD1 (6 bases). The length of the CDR3 is 15 residues. V gave up 4 bases and J gave up 4 bases, with 16 bases separating them. The germline V gene encodes CDR1 MNHEY and CDR2 SVGAGI. This CDR3 is CASSSWDMGRETQYF. Here the CDR3 DNA reads TGTGCCAGCAGTTCCTGGGACATGGGCCGAGAGACCCAGTACTTC.

Points on this clonotype: An end of the junction differs from the germline gene, which may be a read error. The chain is built from TRBV3-1 and TRBJ1-1; D is ambiguous. The CDR3 consists of 13 residues. CDR1 and CDR2 (germline): LGHDT, YNNKEL (reference sequence). The chain's CDR3 is CASSQETNAEAFF. CDR3 bases: TGTGCCAGCAGCCAAGAAACGAACGCTGAAGCTTTCTTT.

The CDR3 sequence is CASSPRTGTF. The DNA for the CDR3 is TGTGCCAGCAGCCCTCGGACAGGCACCTTC. This chain joins TRBV9 and TRBJ1-2, with 7 nucleotides matching TRBD1. This CDR3 is built from 10 residues. Trimming cost V 4 bases and J 13 bases; bases outside gene matches: 4. Germline CDR1 SGDLS, CDR2 YYNGEE.

This clonotype has just one count. V and J are TRBV7-6 and TRBJ2-5, with 9 bases identical to TRBD1. The CDR3 runs to 16 residues. Trimming at V came to 5 bases and at J to 4 bases, leaving 11 bases not matched to a gene. CDR1 and CDR2 (germline): SGHVS, FNYEAQ. CDR3 region: CASSRRNRGRGETQYF. The CDR3 DNA reads TGTGCCAGCAGCCGGCGGAACAGGGGGCGAGGAGAGACCCAGTACTTC.

The chain couples TRBV7-6 to TRBJ2-1; D is possibly TRBD1 (6 bases). There are 16 residues in the CDR3. Looked up from germline, CDR1 is SGHVS and CDR2 is FNYEAQ. Trimming cost V 5 bases and J 3 bases, with 17 bases left between them. The CDR3 loop reads CASSPISGVNYNEQFF. In nucleotides, the CDR3 is TGTGCCAGCAGCCCCATCTCAGGGGTCAACTACAATGAGCAGTTCTTC.

The rearrangement uses TRBV4-1 and TRBJ2-4, with D possibly matching TRBD1 (5 bases). V lost 2 bases, J lost 8 bases, and 16 bases lay in between. Germline V gene sequence: CDR1 MGHRA, CDR2 YSYEKL. CDR3 length: 15 amino acids. The CDR3 DNA follows: TGCGCCAGCAGCCAACAAGACAGACGCCCGGACATTCAGTACTTC. It encodes CASSQQDRRPDIQYF.

This clonotype has a count of ten or more. This chain uses TRBV6-1 with TRBJ2-7, with D perhaps TRBD1 or TRBD2 (5 bases each). This CDR3 has 15 residues. CDR1 and CDR2 (germline): MNHNS, SASEGT. V gave up 4 bases and J gave up 2 bases, with 15 bases separating them. The CDR3 bases are TGTGCCAGCAGTGCCTGGGCAGGGAGACCCTACGAGCAGTACGTC. Residues: CASSAWAGRPYEQYV.

This chain uses TRBV7-9 with TRBJ1-2; 7 bases agree with TRBD1. This CDR3 is 11 amino acids long. The junction had 9 bases not matched to a gene; V was cut back by 6 bases and J by 14 bases. Germline CDR1 reads SEHNR; CDR2 reads FQNEAQ (reference sequence). In DNA form, the CDR3 reads TGTGCCAGCAGACGACAGGGCCGTGTAACCTTC. It specifies CASRRQGRVTF.

The V gene is TRBV2, the J gene TRBJ2-4, with 11 bases fitting TRBD2. Germline V gene lookup returns CDR1 SNHLY and CDR2 FYNNEI. V was pared by 3 bases and J by 5 bases, with 3 bases of the junction left unmatched. The CDR3 sequence is 15 residues long. This CDR3 reads CASSDTSGGENIQYF. The CDR3 DNA reads as TGTGCCAGCAGTGACACTAGCGGGGGAGAAAACATTCAGTACTTC.

J is TRBJ1-6 and V is TRBV7-6, with D perhaps TRBD1 (5 bases). This CDR3 spans 15 amino acids. Between the trimmed V and J ends, which lost 1 base and 9 bases, there was a span of 13 bases. Germline V lookup: CDR1 SGHVS, CDR2 FNYEAQ. The CDR3 DNA reads as TGTGCCAGCAGCTTAGTAGACAGTCATGCTTCACCCCTCCACTTT. It codes for CASSLVDSHASPLHF.

The rearrangement uses TRBV20-1 and TRBJ1-4; D is possibly TRBD1 (6 bases). The V end was cut by 6 bases, the J end by 0 bases, with 14 bases between. This CDR3 has 15 amino acids. CDR1 and CDR2 (germline): DFQATT, SNEGSKA (reference sequence). The CDR3 coding sequence is TGCAGTGCCCTCGACTACAGGGCAACTAATGAAAAACTGTTTTTT. Its protein product is CSALDYRATNEKLFF.

This clonotype has ten or more counts. The chain uses TRBV7-8 and TRBJ2-2; no reliable D call. Germline V gives CDR1 SGHVS, CDR2 FQNEAQ. The CDR3 is made up of 18 amino acids. V lost 8 bases to trimming and J lost 0 bases, with 22 bases between them. CDR3 DNA sequence: TGTGCCAGCCACTATTATATAAGGGTACAGACGAACACCGGGGAGCTGTTTTTT. As protein: CASHYYIRVQTNTGELFF.

This chain links TRBV4-2 with TRBJ2-2; 10 bases line up with TRBD2. Germline trimming cut 6 bases from V and 4 bases from J; bases unmatched to any gene: 8. CDR3 length: 16 amino acids. The V gene's germline CDR1 is LGHNA and CDR2 YNFKEQ. CDR3 DNA sequence: TGTGCCAGCAGGCCCCTAGCGGGGGAGGCCACCGGGGAGCTGTTTTTT. Encoded protein: CASRPLAGEATGELFF.

This clonotype occurred a few times. V and J are TRBV2 and TRBJ2-5; weak D call: TRBD1 (6 bases). From germline, CDR1 is SNHLY and CDR2 FYNNEI. The V and J ends lost 3 bases and 2 bases respectively, with 10 bases between them. This CDR3 spans 14 amino acids. CDR3 DNA sequence: TGTGCCAGCAGTGACAGGGGCGTTCAAGAGACCCAGTACTTC. Translating it yields CASSDRGVQETQYF.

The chain carries TRBV6-2 or TRBV6-3 and TRBJ2-3; D is possibly TRBD2 (5 bases). Trimming removed 6 bases from V and 6 bases from J, with 10 bases in between. Per the germline V gene, CDR1 is MNHEY and CDR2 is SVGEGT. This CDR3 region has 12 residues. Here the CDR3 DNA reads TGTGCCAGCAGCGGGATGGGTGATACGCAGTATTTT. Its translation: CASSGMGDTQYF.

This chain connects TRBV3-1 to TRBJ2-3, with 10 bases lining up with TRBD2. The V gene's germline CDR1 is LGHDT and CDR2 YNNKEL (reference sequence). V shed 4 bases and J 2 bases; nucleotides not matched to a gene: 6. The CDR3 length is 16 residues. The CDR3 DNA reads TGTGCCAGCAGCCTTGGACTAGCGGACAACACAGATACGCAGTATTTT. Its translation is CASSLGLADNTDTQYF.